This T cell receptor (beta chain) was sequenced for a study of shared clonotypes between healthy human individuals. Sequenced by immunoSEQ multiplex PCR; TCRdb stores in-frame clones only, minus some. The repertoire holds about 2.1 million clones, around 95% seen once, with over 1.5% in the top ten. Naive CD8 populations comprised CD45RO-negative cells positively selected for CCR7, excluding terminally differentiated effector memory CD45RA+ cells. Donors, healthy HIV-negative adults, lacked recent acute infections or vaccinations. V was trimmed by 4 bases and J by 3 bases, leaving 15 bases between them. The CDR3 consists of 15 residues. Germline CDR1 and CDR2: SGHAT and FQNNGV.

The sequenced sample consisted of naive CD8+ T cells from PBMCs. The sequence came from a man aged 18 to 30 in good health. Some clones in this sample may be carry-over from other donors' samples. The chain links TRBV11-2 to TRBJ1-1; tentative D call: TRBD1 (5 bases). The CDR3 DNA reads TGTGCCAGCAGCTCGGGGCCTAGAGGGCACACTGAAGCTTTCTTT. This gives the protein CASSSGPRGHTEAFF.